This T cell receptor beta chain is drawn from a study of CD8 T cells in ankylosing spondylitis. Findings of the study overall: About 8 highly homologous variants made up a TCR beta motif, and this motif appeared characteristic of ankylosing spondylitis blood. The study looked at matched synovial fluid samples from ankylosing spondylitis patients. Disease-linked clones were reported to be significantly enriched there. Disease-linked clones displayed a CD8+ phenotype and appeared relatively rarely in peripheral blood.

To note about this clonotype: As yet, its antigen is unknown.

A quantitative 5'-RACE method, one with molecular barcodes, was used to make TCR beta libraries. Using its own MiXCR run on the 5' RACE reads, TCRdb lists one record per CDR3 protein. The sample lists a few hundred thousand distinct CDR3 sequences, more than 5.5% occurring once. Source material: blood, either unsorted or a sorted T cell fraction (not recorded which). The TCR originated in a male donor with ankylosing spondylitis.

The CDR3 sequence is CASSLRTSGDYEQYF. The CDR3, as DNA: TGTGCCAGCAGTCTTAGGACTAGCGGGGACTACGAGCAGTACTTC. V usage is TRBV6-2 or TRBV6-3 and J usage is TRBJ2-7; TRBD2 matches at 12 bases. The CDR3 length is 15 residues. The germline V gene has CDR1 MNHEY and CDR2 SVGEGT. Trimming cost V 5 bases and J 3 bases; bases outside gene matches: 5.